A selection of T cell receptor beta chains follows, all from one sample in a study of OX40 agonist ivuxolimab in advanced cancers. Assay: immunoSEQ multiplex PCR; the TCRdb copy retains only in-frame clones and omits some. The sample holds some 62,000 clones; more than 85% are singletons and the top ten take 0.6% to 0.8%. The sample in question was CD4+ or CD8+ T cells sorted from blood, obtained in a trial of the OX40 agonist ivuxolimab. The source of these receptors is an adult with an advanced solid tumor such as melanoma, head and neck, liver or kidney cancer. Each CDR3 is given with its conserved first and last residue. A D gene is named only where the DNA matches it firmly. A clone size is listed for some rows: how often the clone was seen (once, few, many), or a class if it is expanded.

TRBV20-1,.,.,TRBJ2-7,CSARATDEQYF,TGCAGTGCTAGAGCGACGGACGAGCAGTACTTC
TRBV7-2,.,.,TRBJ2-7,CASSLDSRATWDF,TGTGCCAGCAGCTTAGACTCTCGGGCAACTTGGGACTTC
TRBV7-8,.,TRBD1,TRBJ1-5,CASNNRGDNQPQHF,TGTGCCAGCAATAACAGGGGAGATAATCAGCCCCAGCATTTT
TRBV9,.,TRBD2,TRBJ2-1,CASSPQLAGPLVEQFF,TGTGCCAGCAGCCCCCAGCTAGCGGGGCCCTTAGTGGAGCAGTTCTTC
TRBV19,.,.,TRBJ1-5,CASNPGQGIDLPQHF,TGTGCCAGTAACCCTGGACAAGGGATCGATCTGCCCCAGCATTTT
TRBV18,.,TRBD1,TRBJ2-2,CASSPPLTGAGTGELFF,TGTGCCAGCTCACCACCTTTGACAGGGGCTGGCACCGGGGAGCTGTTTTTT
TRBV6-1,.,.,TRBJ1-2,CASSETASYRGYTF,TGTGCCAGCAGTGAAACGGCCTCGTATCGCGGCTACACCTTC
TRBV5-1,.,.,TRBJ2-3,CASSLPDSSTDTQYF,TGCGCCAGCAGCTTGCCAGATTCTAGCACAGATACGCAGTATTTT
TRBV5-1,.,TRBD1,TRBJ2-3,CASTRTPTDRVGSDTQYF,TGCGCCAGCACCAGGACCCCTACTGACAGGGTAGGCTCGGATACGCAGTATTTT
TRBV6-1,.,TRBD1,TRBJ2-1,CATNPVDRGYNEQFF,TGTGCCACCAATCCAGTGGACAGGGGCTACAATGAGCAGTTCTTC
TRBV6-5,once,TRBD1,TRBJ1-1,CASSGQGALAFF,TGTGCCAGCAGTGGACAGGGGGCATTAGCTTTCTTT
TRBV6-1,once,.,TRBJ1-1,CASSREGAKATEAFF,TGTGCCAGCTCTAGGGAAGGGGCTAAGGCCACTGAAGCTTTCTTT
TRBV15,.,.,TRBJ2-1,CATSRGGSLYNEQFF,TGTGCCACCAGCAGAGGAGGGAGCTTATACAATGAGCAGTTCTTC
TRBV10-3,.,TRBD2,TRBJ2-1,CATTDPILAGGSEQFF,TGTGCCACCACCGACCCAATACTAGCGGGAGGTAGTGAGCAGTTCTTC
TRBV7-3,.,.,TRBJ2-2,CASSFLGPSNTGELFF,TGTGCCAGCAGCTTTTTGGGCCCGTCGAACACCGGGGAGCTGTTTTTT
TRBV5-6,.,.,TRBJ2-1,CASSTWTANEQFF,TGTGCCAGCAGCACCTGGACTGCCAATGAGCAGTTCTTC
TRBV11-2,.,.,TRBJ2-1,CASSLHARGGEQFF,TGTGCCAGCAGCTTACACGCCCGTGGGGGTGAGCAGTTCTTC
TRBV7-9,.,.,TRBJ2-2,CASRGGAWVAGELFF,TGTGCCAGCAGGGGTGGAGCCTGGGTGGCCGGGGAGCTGTTTTTT
TRBV27,once,TRBD2,TRBJ2-7,CASSPPRLAGEPYEQYF,TGTGCCAGCTCCCCTCCCCGACTAGCGGGGGAACCCTACGAGCAGTACTTC
TRBV20-1,.,TRBD2,TRBJ2-3,CSVGGLGQYF,TGCAGTGTGGGGGGACTAGGGCAGTATTTT
TRBV15,.,.,TRBJ1-1,CATSRDRGNTEAFF,TGTGCCACCAGCAGAGATCGGGGGAACACTGAAGCTTTCTTT
TRBV27,.,.,TRBJ1-1,CASSRYGEAFF,TGTGCCAGCAGCCGATATGGGGAAGCTTTCTTT
TRBV7-2,.,.,TRBJ2-6,CASSLNSGANVLTF,TGTGCCAGCAGCTTAAACTCTGGGGCCAACGTCCTGACTTTC
TRBV5-1,.,.,TRBJ1-3,CASSLDSEWGTIYF,TGCGCCAGCAGCTTGGACAGTGAGTGGGGCACCATATATTTT
TRBV7-2,.,.,TRBJ1-4,CASSLIPNKLFF,TGTGCCAGCAGCTTAATCCCGAACAAACTGTTTTTT
TRBV29-1,.,.,TRBJ1-1,CSADSALMNTEAFF,TGCAGCGCCGACAGTGCCCTTATGAACACTGAAGCTTTCTTT
TRBV5-6,.,TRBD2,TRBJ2-1,CASSLTSGAYNEQFF,TGTGCCAGCAGCTTGACTAGCGGGGCATACAATGAGCAGTTCTTC
TRBV6-5,once,.,TRBJ1-6,CASSPDRFNSPLHF,TGTGCCAGCAGCCCCGACAGATTTAATTCACCCCTCCACTTT
TRBV27,.,TRBD2,TRBJ2-7,CASSTAGGIYEQYF,TGTGCCAGCAGTACAGCGGGAGGCATCTACGAGCAGTACTTC
TRBV21-1,.,.,TRBJ2-6,CASSKRLKQGIEPSGANVLTF,TGTGCCAGCAGCAAAAGGCTCAAACAGGGGATAGAGCCCTCTGGGGCCAACGTCCTGACTTTC
TRBV18,once,TRBD1,TRBJ1-2,CASRMDRGPIGYTF,TGTGCCAGCCGAATGGACAGGGGGCCAATTGGCTACACCTTC
TRBV18,.,.,TRBJ2-7,CASSPNSATYEQYF,TGTGCCAGCTCACCAAACTCCGCCACCTACGAGCAGTACTTC
TRBV30,.,.,TRBJ1-5,CAWSVPRTRWGQPQHF,TGTGCCTGGAGTGTCCCCCGGACACGGTGGGGTCAGCCCCAGCATTTT
TRBV2,.,TRBD1,TRBJ1-4,CASRRTGGSEKLFF,TGTGCCAGCAGAAGGACAGGGGGAAGTGAAAAACTGTTTTTT
TRBV5-1,.,TRBD1,TRBJ1-4,CASSVGTGTNEKLFF,TGCGCCAGCAGCGTCGGGACAGGGACTAATGAAAAACTGTTTTTT
TRBV6-1,.,TRBD1,TRBJ2-7,CASSVTPGQLDSYEQYF,TGTGCCAGCAGTGTTACGCCGGGACAGCTTGACTCCTACGAGCAGTACTTC
TRBV6-6,few,.,TRBJ1-1,CASSYPGRNTEAFF,TGTGCCAGCAGTTACCCCGGGAGAAACACTGAAGCTTTCTTT
TRBV7-9,.,TRBD2,TRBJ2-3,CASSLGLAGNTDTQYF,TGTGCCAGCAGCTTAGGACTAGCGGGAAATACAGATACGCAGTATTTT
TRBV6-5,once,.,TRBJ2-3,CASRTGGRRTDTQYF,TGTGCCAGCAGGACCGGGGGGCGGCGCACAGATACGCAGTATTTT
TRBV19,.,.,TRBJ1-3,CASSSTRGNTIYF,TGTGCCAGTAGTTCGACTCGAGGAAACACCATATATTTT
TRBV27,.,.,TRBJ1-6,CASSWREGSYNSPLHF,TGTGCCAGCAGTTGGAGAGAGGGCTCCTATAATTCACCCCTCCACTTT
TRBV5-1,.,TRBD2,TRBJ2-3,CASSTPSGGTDTQYF,TGCGCCAGCAGCACCCCTAGCGGAGGCACAGATACGCAGTATTTT
TRBV4-2,.,.,TRBJ2-2,CASSQDVKATGELFF,TGTGCCAGCAGCCAAGATGTGAAGGCGACCGGGGAGCTGTTTTTT
TRBV6-1,.,.,TRBJ2-7,CASRKSYEQYF,TGTGCCAGCAGGAAAAGCTACGAGCAGTACTTC
TRBV5-4,.,.,TRBJ1-2,CATQPGQGRHGYTF,TGTGCCACCCAGCCCGGGCAAGGGCGTCACGGCTACACCTTC
TRBV18,.,TRBD1,TRBJ2-4,CASSPERRQGLAKNIQYF,TGTGCCAGCTCACCTGAGAGACGACAGGGTCTAGCCAAAAACATTCAGTACTTC
TRBV30,.,.,TRBJ1-2,CAWNPSGLSLGYTF,TGTGCCTGGAACCCCTCGGGACTAAGCCTTGGCTACACCTTC
TRBV2,.,.,TRBJ1-4,CASSERGRFATNEKLFF,TGTGCCAGCAGTGAACGCGGGAGATTTGCAACTAATGAAAAACTGTTTTTT
TRBV4-2,.,.,TRBJ1-2,CASSQGQGDSLYGYTF,TGTGCCAGCAGCCAAGGTCAAGGAGACAGTCTCTATGGCTACACCTTC
TRBV30,.,TRBD2,TRBJ2-5,CAWSVPLAGGLETQYF,TGTGCCTGGAGTGTGCCCCTAGCGGGGGGGCTTGAGACCCAGTACTTC